A single sample is the source of the 15 T cell receptor beta chains below, sequenced in a study of blood T cell repertoires in COVID-19. Repertoires were generated with immunoSEQ multiplex PCR, while TCRdb's copy carries only in-frame clones and drops some. Among 150,000 to 170,000 clones listed, just under 85% were seen once. The sample consisted of peripheral blood. Source of these receptors: a woman aged 55-69 years with acute or convalescent COVID-19.

This chain connects TRBV6-1 to TRBJ2-1, with D perhaps matching TRBD1 (5 bases). CDR1 and CDR2 (germline): MNHNS, SASEGT. V dropped 2 bases and J dropped 3 bases, with 11 bases sitting between them. This CDR3 is built from 15 residues. The CDR3 protein is CASSEQGTGYNEQFF. DNA for the CDR3: TGTGCCAGCAGTGAACAGGGTACTGGCTACAATGAGCAGTTCTTC.

V gene TRBV18 combines with J gene TRBJ1-3, with D uncertain. Germline CDR1 and CDR2: KGHSH and LQKENI. The V end lost 8 bases, the J end lost 0 bases, and 11 bases lay between the germline ends. The length of the CDR3 is 14 residues. The CDR3 coding sequence is TGTGCCAGCAGACACCCCAACTCTGGAAACACCATATATTTT. It translates to CASRHPNSGNTIYF. Full variable domain (remainder filled in from reference TRBV18 and TRBJ1-3): NAGVMQNPRHLVRRRGQEARLRCSPMKGHSHVYWYRQLPEEGLKFMVYLQKENIIDESGMPKERFSAEFPKEGPSILRIQQVVRGDSAAYFCASRHPNSGNTIYFGEGSWLTVV.

This clone came up once. The chain carries TRBV5-8 and TRBJ2-3; perhaps TRBD1 as D (6 bases). Germline V gene sequence: CDR1 SGHTS, CDR2 YDEGEE. The CDR3 runs to 13 residues. V lost 6 bases and J lost 4, with 12 bases in between. The CDR3 DNA follows: TGTGCCAGCATACTTCCAGGGGCAGATACGCAGTATTTT. It encodes CASILPGADTQYF.

The chain is built from TRBV5-1 and TRBJ1-1; 9 nucleotides line up with TRBD1. The V gene end was trimmed by 3 bases and the J gene end by 5 bases; junction bases not matched to a gene: 5. This CDR3 has 14 residues. Germline loops: CDR1 SGHRS, CDR2 YFSETQ. This CDR3 reads CASSSSGTGTEAFF. The CDR3 DNA reads as TGCGCCAGCAGCTCGTCCGGGACAGGGACTGAAGCTTTCTTT.

This chain links TRBV5-1 with TRBJ1-1, with D perhaps TRBD1 (5 bases). Per germline, CDR1 SGHRS and CDR2 YFSETQ. The CDR3 consists of 13 residues. With 3 bases removed from V and 0 bases from J, the gap between germline ends came to 6 bases. CDR3 amino acids: CASSSTVNTEAFF. CDR3 in DNA: TGCGCCAGCAGCTCGACAGTGAACACTGAAGCTTTCTTT.

The CDR3 DNA follows: TGTGCCAGTAGTCCTAGCGGGAGGGTTACAACCCAGTACTTC. It translates to CASSPSGRVTTQYF. This chain connects TRBV19 to TRBJ2-5; TRBD2 matches at 12 bases. The V segment lost 5 bases and the J segment 8 bases; nucleotides outside the gene matches: 6. The CDR3 sequence is 14 residues long. The V gene's germline CDR1 is LNHDA and CDR2 SQIVND (reference sequence).

The rearrangement links TRBV2 to TRBJ1-5; tentative D call: TRBD1 (5 bases). CDR3 length equals 14 residues. Germline V lookup: CDR1 SNHLY, CDR2 FYNNEI. Between the trimmed V and J ends, which lost 10 bases and 2 bases, there was a span of 15 bases. CDR3 loop: CATTSRAGNQPQHF. CDR3 DNA sequence: TGTGCCACCACATCCAGGGCCGGCAATCAGCCCCAGCATTTT.

This clone was detected only a few times. The rearrangement uses TRBV6-1 and TRBJ2-3; D not resolved. The CDR3 totals 13 residues. Trimming cost V 1 base and J 2 bases, with 4 bases left between them. In germline, CDR1 is MNHNS, CDR2 SASEGT. The CDR3 sequence: CASSEGPTDTQYF. The CDR3 DNA reads TGTGCCAGCAGTGAAGGGCCCACAGATACGCAGTATTTT.

V and J are TRBV15 and TRBJ2-1, with 7 bases matching TRBD2. The CDR3 has 13 residues. CDR1 and CDR2 from the germline V gene are LNHNV and YYDKDF (reference sequence). V was clipped by 4 bases and J by 10 bases; unmatched bases: 7. CDR3 nucleotides: TGTGCCACCAGCATCGGCGGGGGAAGGGAGCAGTTCTTC. Encoded protein: CATSIGGGREQFF.

The V gene is TRBV3-1 (or the pseudogene TRBV3-2), the J gene TRBJ2-1; D unclear. CDR1 and CDR2 (germline): LGHDT, YNNKEL (reference sequence). V was clipped by 4 bases and J by 5 bases, with 6 bases between them. The CDR3 spans 12 residues. CDR3 loop: CASSPLNNEQFF. In DNA form, the CDR3 reads TGTGCCAGCAGCCCGCTAAACAATGAGCAGTTCTTC.

CDR3 residues: CASSMEKGAYYGYTF. The CDR3 bases are TGTGCCAGTAGTATGGAGAAGGGGGCGTACTATGGCTACACCTTC. J is TRBJ1-2 and V is TRBV19, with TRBD1 matching 7 bases. The J segment lost 3 bases and the V segment lost 3 bases, leaving 7 bases of the junction unmatched. The CDR3 has 15 amino acids. CDR1 is LNHDA, CDR2 SQIVND, per germline (reference sequence).

The gene calls are TRBV2 and TRBJ1-3; tentatively, D is TRBD1 (6 bases). Germline V gene lookup returns CDR1 SNHLY and CDR2 FYNNEI. CDR3 length: 15 amino acids. The ends were cut back, 6 bases at V and 0 bases at J, with 12 bases in the middle. The CDR3 DNA is TGTGCCAGCAGCGGGACGACAGGCTCTGGAAACACCATATATTTT. It specifies CASSGTTGSGNTIYF.

This chain uses TRBV5-6 with TRBJ2-2, with D hard to call. This CDR3 is built from 15 residues. CDR1 and CDR2 (germline): SGHDT, YYEEEE. V lost 2 bases, J lost 1 base, and 9 bases lay in between. The CDR3 DNA sequence: TGTGCCAGCAGCTTCCGAGTTCTGAACACCGGGGAGCTGTTTTTT. This translates into CASSFRVLNTGELFF. Variable domain in full (rest from reference TRBV5-6 and TRBJ2-2): DAGVTQSPTHLIKTRGQQVTLRCSPKSGHDTVSWYQQALGQGPQFIFQYYEEEERQRGNFPDRFSGHQFPNYSSELNVNALLLGDSALYLCASSFRVLNTGELFFGEGSRLTVL.

This clone has more than one count but fewer than ten. The chain combines TRBV5-1 with TRBJ2-7; perhaps TRBD1 as D (5 bases). The CDR3 length is 14 residues. The V end lost 5 bases, the J end lost 6 bases, and 18 bases lay between the germline ends. Looked up from germline, CDR1 is SGHRS and CDR2 is YFSETQ. The CDR3 loop is CASSSHQGRGEQYF. The CDR3, as DNA: TGCGCCAGCAGTTCGCACCAGGGAAGGGGCGAGCAGTACTTC. The full variable domain, rest sourced from reference TRBV5-1 and TRBJ2-7, is KAGVTQTPRYLIKTRGQQVTLSCSPISGHRSVSWYQQTPGQGLQFLFEYFSETQRNKGNFPGRFSGRQFSNSRSEMNVSTLELGDSALYLCASSSHQGRGEQYFGPGTRLTVT.

This sequence joins TRBV28 and TRBJ2-7; the D is unclear. CDR1 and CDR2 (germline): MDHEN, SYDVKM. The CDR3 length is 12 residues. Trimming left V 8 bases short and J 4 bases short, with 12 bases between. The CDR3 bases are TGTGCCAGCGGGCAACCCGGATACGAGCAGTACGTC. Residues: CASGQPGYEQYV.